Following are 19 T cell receptor beta chains from one sample sequenced in a study of cytomegalovirus exposure and HLA in healthy donors. Primers included in the PCR were 60 Vbeta and 13 Jbeta primers. Some clones are missing from TCRdb's copy, which holds only in-frame ones; the method was immunoSEQ multiplex PCR. The sample has some 100,000 clones, roughly 78% seen once. Input material: PBMCs. The receptors stem from a middle-aged woman in good health and CMV-seropositive.

The chain combines TRBV29-1 with TRBJ2-4; no clear D. Trimming cost V 0 bases and J 0 bases, with 9 bases left between them. The germline CDR1 and CDR2 sequences are SQVTM and ANQGSEA. The CDR3 is 15 amino acids. The CDR3 is CSVEDRRLAKNIQYF. CDR3 in DNA: TGCAGCGTTGAAGACAGAAGACTAGCCAAAAACATTCAGTACTTC.

For the CDR3, the DNA is TGTGCCAGCAGCCAAGGTCAGGGGCTGGGGGAGACCCAGTACTTC. Its translation: CASSQGQGLGETQYF. This chain uses TRBV14 with TRBJ2-5, with a weak D call TRBD1 (6 bases). Germline V gene data show CDR1 as SGHDN and CDR2 as FVKESK. V was pared by 1 base and J by 5 bases, with 14 bases between. The length of the CDR3 is 15 residues.

This clone was detected only a few times. The J gene is TRBJ2-7, the V gene TRBV18, with 10 bases lining up with TRBD2. The CDR3 is 15 amino acids. The V gene end was trimmed by 0 bases and the J gene end by 7 bases; junction bases not matched to a gene: 6. The germline CDR1 and CDR2 sequences are KGHSH and LQKENI. In DNA form, the CDR3 reads TGTGCCAGCTCACCACCGAGCGGGGGGGCGAGGGAGCAGTACTTC. Encoded protein: CASSPPSGGAREQYF.

The chain uses TRBV18 and TRBJ2-4; TRBD1 matches 7 bases. The CDR3 is 14 residues long. Germline loops: CDR1 KGHSH, CDR2 LQKENI. The junction had 7 bases not matched to a gene; V was cut back by 6 bases and J by 5 bases. DNA of the CDR3: TGTGCCAGCTCGAGTATAACAGGGGAAAACATTCAGTACTTC. Residues: CASSSITGENIQYF.

This clone was recorded once. The J gene is TRBJ2-1, the V gene TRBV29-1; maybe TRBD1 (5 bases). This CDR3 has 12 residues. V gave up 7 bases and J gave up 2 bases, with 9 bases separating them. From germline, CDR1 is SQVTM and CDR2 ANQGSEA. CDR3 nucleotide sequence: TGCAGCGCAGGGTCCGCCTACAATGAGCAGTTCTTC. This codes for CSAGSAYNEQFF.

This chain links TRBV18 with TRBJ2-1, with TRBD1 identical over 9 bases. CDR1 and CDR2 from the germline V gene are KGHSH and LQKENI. The ends lost 3 bases at V and 5 bases at J; junction bases unmatched: 5. The CDR3 is 15 residues long. CDR3 in amino acids: CASSPRQGGDNEQFF. CDR3 in DNA: TGTGCCAGCTCACCCCGACAGGGGGGTGACAATGAGCAGTTCTTC. Filled out from reference TRBV18 and TRBJ2-1, the complete variable domain reads NAGVMQNPRHLVRRRGQEARLRCSPMKGHSHVYWYRQLPEEGLKFMVYLQKENIIDESGMPKERFSAEFPKEGPSILRIQQVVRGDSAAYFCASSPRQGGDNEQFFGPGTRLTVL.

As DNA, the CDR3 is TGTGCCAGCAGCCTCGGACTAGCGGCCTACGAGCAGTACTTC. It translates to CASSLGLAAYEQYF. This chain connects TRBV9 to TRBJ2-7; 10 nucleotides align to TRBD2. The V segment lost 4 bases and the J segment 2 bases; nucleotides outside the gene matches: 3. The CDR3 contains 14 residues. Per the germline V gene, CDR1 is SGDLS and CDR2 is YYNGEE.

This clone was counted between two and nine times. J is TRBJ2-7 and V is TRBV27; a possible D gene is TRBD2 (6 bases). The V end was cut by 6 bases, the J end by 2 bases, with 17 bases between. The CDR3 covers 15 residues. The germline V gene encodes CDR1 MNHEY and CDR2 SMNVEV (reference sequence). The CDR3 here is CASSQIAAAAYEQYF. The CDR3 coding sequence is TGTGCCAGCAGCCAAATAGCGGCCGCCGCCTACGAGCAGTACTTC.

The rearrangement joins TRBV19 to TRBJ1-5; D remains unclear. The germline gives CDR1 LNHDA, CDR2 SQIVND (reference sequence). This CDR3 is 15 amino acids long. The V gene lost 7 bases and the J gene lost 1 base, with 14 bases spanning the gap. CDR3 nucleotides: TGTGCCAGTAAAAAACAGATTATGAGCAATCAGCCCCAGCATTTT. Translated, it gives CASKKQIMSNQPQHF.

Turning to this clone: One end of the junction varies from germline; a read error may be responsible. V gene TRBV19 combines with J gene TRBJ2-2, with TRBD1 matching over 7 bases. The CDR3 spans 15 residues. In germline, CDR1 is LNHDA, CDR2 SQIVND (reference sequence). CDR3 in amino acids: CASSANRGNSGELFF. DNA of the CDR3: TGTGCCAGTAGTGCGAACAGGGGTAACAGCGGGGAGCTGTTTTTT.

The chain employs TRBV6-1 and TRBJ1-6; the match to TRBD1 covers 7 bases. The junction had 3 bases not matched to a gene; V was cut back by 1 base and J by 6 bases. Germline CDR1 reads MNHNS; CDR2 reads SASEGT. The CDR3 loop spans 15 amino acids. Written as DNA, the CDR3 is TGTGCCAGCAGTGAAGAGGGGGCAAGTAATTCACCCCTCCACTTT. Amino acids: CASSEEGASNSPLHF.

V gene TRBV7-3 combines with J gene TRBJ1-1; D is perhaps TRBD1 (6 bases). The CDR3 extends over 15 amino acids. CDR1 is SGHTA and CDR2 is FQGTGA in the germline V gene. Between the trimmed V and J ends, which lost 5 bases and 1 base, there was a span of 14 bases. CDR3 in DNA: TGTGCCAGCAGCGTAAACAGGGATCCGAACACTGAAGCTTTCTTT. Residues: CASSVNRDPNTEAFF.

Details on this clone: Within the sample, other DNA sequences also encode this same CDR3. V is TRBV6-6 and J is TRBJ2-4; D remains unclear. This CDR3 is built from 15 residues. V dropped 6 bases and J dropped 0 bases, with 12 bases sitting between them. CDR1 and CDR2 (germline): MNHNY, SVGAGI (reference sequence). The CDR3 DNA is TGTGCCAGCAGAACCGACTTACTAGCCAAAAACATTCAGTACTTC. Protein sequence: CASRTDLLAKNIQYF.

This chain joins TRBV6-5 and TRBJ1-2; perhaps TRBD1 as D (6 bases). V gave up 4 bases and J gave up 8 bases, with 23 bases separating them. The CDR3 length is 16 residues. Germline values: CDR1 MNHEY, CDR2 SVGAGI. The CDR3 protein is CASSSAQARGVLGYTF. CDR3 DNA sequence: TGTGCCAGCAGTTCGGCCCAGGCCAGGGGAGTGCTCGGCTACACCTTC.

The rearrangement links TRBV19 to TRBJ1-3; no clear D gene. Deletions cut 9 bases from V and 0 bases from J, with 9 bases between. Germline V gives CDR1 LNHDA, CDR2 SQIVND (reference sequence). CDR3 length: 13 residues. This CDR3 is CASKHPSGNTIYF. CDR3 DNA: TGTGCCAGCAAACACCCCTCTGGAAACACCATATATTTT.

The rearrangement joins TRBV7-9 to TRBJ2-2; maybe TRBD1 (6 bases). Germline CDR1 is SEHNR and CDR2 is FQNEAQ (reference sequence). Trimming pared 5 bases from V and 4 bases from J, leaving 11 bases between. The CDR3 totals 14 residues. This CDR3 is CASSPGVTTGELFF. The CDR3, as DNA: TGTGCCAGCAGCCCAGGGGTGACCACCGGGGAGCTGTTTTTT.

This chain connects TRBV11-2 to TRBJ1-3; 9 bases agree with TRBD1. V lost 1 base and J lost 1; bases outside the gene matches: 5. This CDR3 region has 17 residues. CDR1 is SGHAT and CDR2 is FQNNGV in the germline V gene. The CDR3 sequence is CASSLAGQGTSGNTIYF. The CDR3 DNA follows: TGTGCCAGCAGCTTAGCCGGACAGGGGACATCTGGAAACACCATATATTTT. Supplemented by reference TRBV11-2 and TRBJ1-3, the full variable domain reads EAGVAQSPRYKIIEKRQSVAFWCNPISGHATLYWYQQILGQGPKLLIQFQNNGVVDDSQLPKDRFSAERLKGVDSTLKIQPAKLEDSAVYLCASSLAGQGTSGNTIYFGEGSWLTVV.

Regarding this clone: Distinct nucleotide sequences in the sample also encode this CDR3. The genes are TRBV9 and TRBJ1-1, with 8 nucleotides matching TRBD1. The CDR3 extends over 14 amino acids. V dropped 0 bases and J dropped 4; count of bases not matched to a gene: 2. Germline V CDR1 and CDR2: SGDLS, YYNGEE. In DNA, the CDR3 is TGTGCCAGCAGCGTAGAACAGGGGGGCACTGAAGCTTTCTTT. Its translation: CASSVEQGGTEAFF. Together with reference TRBV9 and TRBJ1-1, the CDR3 gives the full variable domain: DSGVTQTPKHLITATGQRVTLRCSPRSGDLSVYWYQQSLDQGLQFLIQYYNGEERAKGNILERFSAQQFPDLHSELNLSSLELGDSALYFCASSVEQGGTEAFFGQGTRLTVV.

This clone is a singleton in its sample. The chain carries TRBV9 and TRBJ2-2; 11 bases fit TRBD2. The CDR3 covers 14 residues. Germline V gene data show CDR1 as SGDLS and CDR2 as YYNGEE. The V segment lost 2 bases and the J segment 8 bases; nucleotides outside the gene matches: 2. The CDR3 sequence is CASSVTSGKGELFF. The CDR3 nucleotides read TGTGCCAGCAGCGTGACTAGCGGGAAGGGGGAGCTGTTTTTT.